The 4 T cell receptor beta chains below all came from one sample that was sequenced in a study of CXCR3-negative and CXCR3-positive naive CD8 T cells. General study results and limits: TRB CDR3s of CXCR3-positive naive cells were more hydrophobic than those of CXCR3-negative naive cells.

Each TRB cDNA library was prepared by 5' RACE (with UMI labels). TCRdb derives one entry per CDR3 protein from the 5' RACE reads, leaving out DNA. This table lists about 150,000 distinct CDR3 sequences. No antigen has been identified for these receptors. What was sequenced was naive CXCR3+ CD8+ T cells from blood. This sample's subset: CD45RO-CCR7+CD27+CD95- naive CD8+ T cells expressing CXCR3 (TNR3+). All receptors derive from a human donor in good health. Some clones in this sample may be carry-over from other donors' samples.

The rearrangement links TRBV27 to TRBJ1-2; TCRdb proposes TRBD1, but this gene call is untestable without DNA. CDR1 is MNHEY and CDR2 is SMNVEV in the germline V gene (reference sequence). The CDR3 is 13 amino acids. CDR3 residues: CASSSGAGDGYTF.

V usage is TRBV21-1 and J usage is TRBJ2-2; TCRdb's D call of TRBD2 is untestable without DNA. TRBV21-1 is annotated as a pseudogene. The CDR3 is made up of 18 amino acids. Here the CDR3 reads CASKTGTSGGSNTGELFF.

The chain carries TRBV20-1 and TRBJ2-7. The CDR3 consists of 13 residues. Germline V gene lookup returns CDR1 DFQATT and CDR2 SNEGSKA (reference sequence). This CDR3 reads CSAMLEVTYEQYF.

The chain uses TRBV18 and TRBJ2-7. This CDR3 spans 16 amino acids. CDR1 is KGHSH, CDR2 LQKENI, per germline. The CDR3 protein is CASSTGTETFSYEQYF.